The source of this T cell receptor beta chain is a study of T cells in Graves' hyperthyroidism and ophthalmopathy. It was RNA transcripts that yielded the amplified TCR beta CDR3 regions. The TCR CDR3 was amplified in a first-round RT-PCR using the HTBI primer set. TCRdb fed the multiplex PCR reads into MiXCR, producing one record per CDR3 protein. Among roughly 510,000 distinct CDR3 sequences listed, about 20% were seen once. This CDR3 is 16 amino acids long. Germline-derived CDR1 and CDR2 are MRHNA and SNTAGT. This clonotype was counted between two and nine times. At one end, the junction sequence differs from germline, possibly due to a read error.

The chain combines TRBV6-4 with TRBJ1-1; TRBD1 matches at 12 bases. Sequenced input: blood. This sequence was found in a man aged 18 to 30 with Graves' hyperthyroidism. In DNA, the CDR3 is TGTGCCAGCAGTTCCCCCCCCGGGACAGGGGGCACTGAATCTTTCTTT. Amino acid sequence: CASSSPPGTGGTESFF.